Following are 6 T cell receptor beta chains from one sample sequenced in a study of shared clonotypes between healthy human individuals. Method: immunoSEQ multiplex PCR; TCRdb's copy keeps in-frame clones and lacks some. The top ten clones hold around 0.61% of a sample with about 1.1 million clones, around three quarters of them seen once. The sequencing input was memory CD4+ T cells from PBMCs. Subset defined: CD45RA-negative fraction. The origin of the receptors is a man aged 18 to 30 in good health. Some clones in this sample may be carry-over from other donors' samples.

The rearrangement joins TRBV4-2 to TRBJ2-3, with no clear D. V was clipped by 6 bases and J by 6 bases, with 16 bases between them. The CDR3 covers 14 residues. The germline V gene has CDR1 LGHNA and CDR2 YNFKEQ. This CDR3 is CASRGVTSIDTQYF. In DNA form, the CDR3 reads TGTGCCAGCAGGGGTGTTACGAGCATCGATACGCAGTATTTT.

This chain uses TRBV11-2 with TRBJ2-7, with a tentative D call TRBD1 (6 bases). CDR1 and CDR2 from the germline V gene are SGHAT and FQNNGV. CDR3 size: 15 residues. V was cut by 4 bases and J by 3 bases, with 16 bases left in between. The CDR3 spells CASSSVKGDIYEQYF. The CDR3 bases are TGTGCCAGCAGCTCGGTGAAAGGGGACATCTACGAGCAGTACTTC.

The rearrangement uses TRBV7-7 and TRBJ2-6, with TRBD1 identical over 7 bases. Germline CDR1 is SSHAT and CDR2 is FNYEAQ (reference sequence). This CDR3 has 16 residues. The ends lost 3 bases at V and 2 bases at J; junction bases unmatched: 4. The CDR3, as DNA: TGTGCCAGCAGCTTGTCCCAGGGGGCTGGGGCCAACGTCCTGACTTTC. Its protein product is CASSLSQGAGANVLTF.

The chain recombines TRBV14 with TRBJ2-5; no definite D call. The CDR3 is made up of 13 amino acids. Trimming took 0 bases from V and 3 from J, leaving 5 bases between them. Germline CDR1 and CDR2: SGHDN and FVKESK. The CDR3 loop is CASSQEWKETQYF. The CDR3 DNA follows: TGTGCCAGCAGCCAAGAATGGAAAGAGACCCAGTACTTC.

The gene calls are TRBV6-5 and TRBJ1-1, with 7 bases identical to TRBD1. Germline values: CDR1 MNHEY, CDR2 SVGAGI. The CDR3 consists of 15 residues. Unmatched junction bases numbered 10, after V lost 5 bases and J lost 4 bases. In DNA, the CDR3 is TGTGCCAGCAGTCGCAACAGGGGCTCGGGCACTGAAGCTTTCTTT. Translation gives CASSRNRGSGTEAFF.

J is TRBJ1-2 and V is TRBV7-2, with TRBD1 identical over 10 bases. This CDR3 spans 15 amino acids. Germline-derived CDR1 and CDR2 are SGHTA and FQGNSA. The V and J ends lost 3 bases and 6 bases, in that order; junction bases with no gene match: 7. As DNA, the CDR3 is TGTGCCAGCAGCTTGTACCCGGGACAGGGGAATGGCTACACCTTC. Its translation: CASSLYPGQGNGYTF.